This TCR beta chain was profiled in a study of T cell repertoires in cytomegalovirus infection (dated by TCRdb to 2018 to 2020). Concerning the study at large: Because public TCR beta signatures pointed to carriage of CMV infection together with the matching HLA type, the HLA type of each donor mattered for the analysis. Points the paper makes about the study in general: Carriers of CMV infection plus the relevant HLA type were discriminated by the cumulative frequency of public TCR beta family members in the study cohort and in an independent roughly 350-donor cohort. In the ex vivo response, HLA-C-restricted CMV-specific TCR beta clonotypes were dominant, and in two of eight donors the single most frequent clonotype came from this HLA-C-restricted group.

Trimming takes 3 bases off V and 3 bases off J; junction bases not matched to a gene: 11. Spanning cysteine to valine, the CDR3 consists of 16 amino acids. Only the CDR3 DNA is retained, 48 bases long and in frame from the first base. Looking up the germline V gene yields CDR1 MDHEN and CDR2 SYDVKM. The reads were generated on an Illumina HiSeq 1500. TCRdb handled the public reads itself, with Q25 trimming in fastp and clone calling in MiXCR, and kept productive beta chains. Rows merge per CDR3 protein into single entries with the most common DNA and genes. Here the sample has hundreds of thousands of distinct CDR3 sequences; roughly 24% occur a single time. Jointly, the top ten make up 6.5% to 10% of the sample. Many counts were recorded for this clonotype. The antigen it recognizes is unknown. Per-base qualities were not stored, and no clone one base away is much larger.

This chain joins TRBV28 to TRBJ2-7; 7 bases in between match TRBD2. The sequenced sample was CD8+ T cells from PBMCs. This sequence originates from a human donor in good health (CMV status not recorded). Some clones in this sample may be carry-over from other donors' samples. The sequenced DNA: TGTGCCAGCAGTTTGGAGCGGGGAGGGGAGTACTACGAGCAGTACGTC. This yields the protein CASSLERGGEYYEQYV.